The 19 T cell receptor beta chains listed next were all sequenced from one sample in a study of chemoradiotherapy in HPV16-positive cancers. Clones were read by immunoSEQ multiplex PCR, and TCRdb kept only the in-frame ones, dropping some. The profile shows roughly 23,000 clones, 73% of them singletons. Sampling was performed from a patient who underwent chemoradiotherapy. These TCRs come from a human donor with HPV-associated anogenital cancer.

This chain connects TRBV7-3 to TRBJ2-2; tentative D call: TRBD2 (5 bases). Germline CDR1 is SGHTA and CDR2 is FQGTGA. V was clipped by 5 bases and J by 7 bases, with 14 bases between them. This CDR3 has 14 amino acids. CDR3 DNA sequence: TGTGCCAGCAGCCCGTTTGATCGGGGCGGGGAGCTGTTTTTT. It translates to CASSPFDRGGELFF.

V and J are TRBV7-2 and TRBJ1-4; D remains unclear. CDR3 length: 17 amino acids. Germline V gene sequence: CDR1 SGHTA, CDR2 FQGNSA. V shed 1 base and J shed 2 bases, with 14 bases lying between them. The DNA for the CDR3 is TGTGCCAGCAGCTTAGTATCAGCGGGCGGCACTAATGAAAAACTGTTTTTT. Its protein product is CASSLVSAGGTNEKLFF. Full variable domain (missing parts from reference TRBV7-2 and TRBJ1-4): GAGVSQSPSNKVTEKGKDVELRCDPISGHTALYWYRQSLGQGLEFLIYFQGNSAPDKSGLPSDRFSAERTGGSVSTLTIQRTQQEDSAVYLCASSLVSAGGTNEKLFFGSGTQLSVL.

The V gene is TRBV27, the J gene TRBJ1-2; 10 bases fit TRBD1. The length of the CDR3 is 13 residues. Trimming cost V 4 bases and J 8 bases; bases outside gene matches: 4. Germline CDR1 reads MNHEY; CDR2 reads SMNVEV (reference sequence). The CDR3: CASSSWDRGGYTF. CDR3 DNA: TGTGCCAGCAGTTCATGGGACAGGGGAGGCTACACCTTC.

The CDR3 sequence is CASSSGPRLAGGTQYF. The CDR3 nucleotides read TGCGCCAGCAGCTCTGGACCAAGATTAGCTGGGGGGACCCAGTACTTC. This chain connects TRBV5-1 to TRBJ2-5; D tentatively reads TRBD1 or TRBD2 (5 bases each). Germline loops: CDR1 SGHRS, CDR2 YFSETQ. The CDR3 consists of 16 residues. V lost 3 bases to trimming and J lost 7 bases, with 22 bases between them.

The CDR3 loop reads CASSLRGQRTDTQYF. In DNA form, the CDR3 reads TGTGCCAGCAGCTTAAGGGGCCAGCGAACAGATACGCAGTATTTT. The V and J genes are TRBV11-3 and TRBJ2-3; D might be TRBD1 (5 bases). Per the germline V gene, CDR1 is SGHNT and CDR2 is YENEEA. The germline V and J ends were trimmed by 2 bases and 3 bases, with 12 bases remaining between them. The CDR3 runs to 15 residues.

V usage is TRBV30 and J usage is TRBJ2-2; 7 bases fit TRBD2. Losses at the gene ends were 3 bases for V and 1 base for J; bases not matched to a gene: 11. The CDR3 is 17 residues long. CDR1 is GTSNPN, CDR2 SVGIG, per germline (reference sequence). CDR3 sequence: CAWSPLGGAKNTGELFF. The CDR3 DNA reads TGTGCCTGGAGCCCCCTGGGAGGGGCCAAGAACACCGGGGAGCTGTTTTTT.

This chain links TRBV19 with TRBJ1-2; a weak D match, TRBD1 (5 bases). The CDR3 consists of 12 residues. Germline V gene data show CDR1 as LNHDA and CDR2 as SQIVND (reference sequence). V was cut by 8 bases and J by 5 bases, with 12 bases left in between. The CDR3 nucleotides read TGTGCCAGTTTCGACAGTCTATATGGCTACACCTTC. Encoded protein: CASFDSLYGYTF.

V and J are TRBV14 and TRBJ2-7, with a tentative D call TRBD1 (5 bases). Germline values: CDR1 SGHDN, CDR2 FVKESK. V shed 3 bases and J shed 6 bases, with 15 bases lying between them. This CDR3 is built from 14 residues. In nucleotides, the CDR3 is TGTGCCAGCAGCCACCTCCTATTAGGGGTCGAGCAGTACTTC. It specifies CASSHLLLGVEQYF.

The V and J genes are TRBV5-6 and TRBJ2-7, with D hard to call. Per the germline V gene, CDR1 is SGHDT and CDR2 is YYEEEE. Trimming removed 2 bases at V and 4 bases at J, with 4 bases between. There are 11 residues in the CDR3. The CDR3 DNA is TGTGCCAGCAGCTTTCGGTACGAGCAGTACTTC. It translates to CASSFRYEQYF.

The chain uses TRBV5-1 and TRBJ2-5; 10 positions agree with TRBD2. V lost 4 bases and J lost 4; bases outside the gene matches: 10. The CDR3 has 16 amino acids. CDR1 and CDR2 (germline): SGHRS, YFSETQ. CDR3 sequence: CASSSSLAGVGETQYF. In DNA, the CDR3 is TGCGCCAGCAGCAGTTCCCTAGCGGGAGTAGGAGAGACCCAGTACTTC.

This clone was found a few times. The chain is built from TRBV6-1 and TRBJ1-2; D is ambiguous. Trimming removed 2 bases at V and 7 bases at J, with 11 bases between. The CDR3 extends over 13 amino acids. Germline CDR1 reads MNHNS; CDR2 reads SASEGT. CDR3 in amino acids: CASSESGLFGYTF. The DNA for the CDR3 is TGTGCCAGCAGTGAATCTGGTCTATTTGGCTACACCTTC.

The chain carries TRBV13 and TRBJ2-1, with 7 bases that match TRBD2. Germline assignment: CDR1 PRHDT and CDR2 FYEKMQ (reference sequence). The length of the CDR3 is 17 residues. The ends lost 0 bases at V and 0 bases at J; junction bases unmatched: 5. The CDR3 nucleotides read TGTGCCAGCAGCTTAGGTCTAGCGGAGAGCTCCTACAATGAGCAGTTCTTC. Protein product: CASSLGLAESSYNEQFF.

In its sample, this clone was seen a few times. The V call is TRBV5-6, the J call TRBJ1-6, with TRBD1 matching 8 bases. There are 14 residues in the CDR3. The J segment lost 8 bases and the V segment lost 2 bases, leaving 3 bases of the junction unmatched. Germline CDR1 reads SGHDT; CDR2 reads YYEEEE. CDR3 DNA: TGTGCCAGCAGCTTACAGGGGGTACATTCACCCCTCCACTTT. Translating gives CASSLQGVHSPLHF.

This clone was found once. The V gene is TRBV5-6, the J gene TRBJ2-7; maybe TRBD1 (6 bases). From germline, CDR1 is SGHDT and CDR2 YYEEEE. V gave up 4 bases and J gave up 12 bases, with 26 bases separating them. This CDR3 has 15 residues. The CDR3: CASSAAPGQLGLGYF. Here the CDR3 DNA reads TGTGCCAGCAGCGCAGCCCCGGGACAACTCGGCTTAGGGTACTTC.

In this sample, this clone turned up a few times. The rearrangement joins TRBV4-2 to TRBJ2-2; D is unclear. CDR3 size: 15 residues. V lost 1 base to trimming and J lost 2 bases, with 8 bases between them. Per germline, CDR1 LGHNA and CDR2 YNFKEQ. CDR3 coding DNA: TGTGCCAGCAGCCAAGTGAATGATAACACCGGGGAGCTGTTTTTT. Translation gives CASSQVNDNTGELFF.

This rearrangement joins TRBV6-6 to TRBJ2-1; D ambiguous. The CDR3 extends over 13 amino acids. CDR1 MNHNY and CDR2 SVGAGI come from the germline V gene (reference sequence). Between the trimmed V and J ends, which lost 2 bases and 5 bases, there was a span of 7 bases. The CDR3 coding sequence is TGTGCCAGCAGTTACCTAGATAACAATGAGCAGTTCTTC. This encodes CASSYLDNNEQFF.

V is TRBV5-5 and J is TRBJ2-1, with TRBD2 identical over 9 bases. The CDR3 consists of 17 residues. The trim removed 0 bases at V and 0 bases at J, leaving 4 bases unmatched. Germline V gene lookup returns CDR1 SGHKS and CDR2 YYEKEE (reference sequence). The DNA for the CDR3 is TGTGCCAGCAGCTTGGCTAGCGGGGCAACCTCCTACAATGAGCAGTTCTTC. Translation: CASSLASGATSYNEQFF.

J is TRBJ2-7 and V is TRBV7-6; weak D call: TRBD2 (5 bases). Germline loops: CDR1 SGHVS, CDR2 FNYEAQ. V was trimmed by 5 bases and J by 5 bases, leaving 16 bases between them. CDR3 length: 14 amino acids. The CDR3 protein is CASSPPDPGNEQYF. The DNA of the CDR3 is TGTGCCAGCAGCCCCCCGGATCCGGGGAACGAGCAGTACTTC.

The rearrangement uses TRBV19 and TRBJ1-3; D might be TRBD1 (6 bases). Germline CDR1 is LNHDA and CDR2 is SQIVND (reference sequence). The CDR3 runs to 20 residues. Trimming removed 7 bases from V and 2 bases from J, with 30 bases in between. The CDR3 nucleotides read TGTGCCAGTACCAAACGAGGGGGACATTTTTTCTCGAGGGCTGGAAACACCATATATTTT. Translation: CASTKRGGHFFSRAGNTIYF.